These T cell receptor beta chains were read from a single sample in a study of shared clonotypes between healthy human individuals. Assay: immunoSEQ multiplex PCR; the TCRdb copy retains only in-frame clones and omits some. The data contain over 1.4 million clones, roughly 96% of them singletons. Sequencing was done on a sample of naive CD4+ T cells sorted from blood. These receptors all come from a man younger than 40 in good health. Both conserved end residues are part of each CDR3. Fields, in order: V gene, J gene, CDR3 protein.

TRBV7-2,TRBJ2-7,CASSLATGVPYEQYF
TRBV5-1,TRBJ1-6,CASSGRGVNSPLHF
TRBV4-3,TRBJ2-7,CASSRRQGSIYEQYF
TRBV18,TRBJ1-4,CASSPKGLSNEKLFF
TRBV2,TRBJ2-7,CASSEARGRRHEQYF
TRBV15,TRBJ2-2,CATSRGGTPGELFF
TRBV10-2,TRBJ2-7,CASRGLRHYEQYF
TRBV2,TRBJ2-7,CASSMTSRIYF
TRBV19,TRBJ2-7,CASSRQGAYEQYF
TRBV28,TRBJ1-3,CASSSRESSGNTIYF
TRBV18,TRBJ2-5,CASSPPMLKETQYF
TRBV2,TRBJ2-7,CASKRTGVSDEQYF
TRBV2,TRBJ2-7,CASSEATGTDYEQYF
TRBV4-1,TRBJ2-5,CASSQEGTSQETQYF
TRBV4-1,TRBJ1-3,CASSQVSHSGNTIYF
TRBV11-2,TRBJ2-7,CASSLRILAESSYEQYF
TRBV2,TRBJ2-5,CAADRYPQTSGQETQYF
TRBV5-1,TRBJ2-1,CASSLNLGGRADEQFF
TRBV11-2,TRBJ2-5,CASSPQRDRGFGTQYF
TRBV7-2,TRBJ2-1,CASNTWPLTSGTRPRQFF
TRBV6-1,TRBJ2-2,CASSGLGQTFGYAGELFF
TRBV7-2,TRBJ2-1,CASSPLAGGIVNEQFF
TRBV27,TRBJ1-5,CASSLLPSNQPQHF
TRBV27,TRBJ1-1,CASGAYALNTEAFF
TRBV2,TRBJ2-7,CASSGGQGRNEQYF
TRBV5-1,TRBJ1-1,CASSLAGTGNTEAFF
TRBV29-1,TRBJ2-3,CSAISGSDTQYF
TRBV30,TRBJ2-2,CAWSRRGGTGELFF
TRBV29-1,TRBJ2-1,CSVEKGQGDEQFF
TRBV7-9,TRBJ2-1,CASSLGLAGGNEQFF
TRBV6-5,TRBJ1-5,CASSYLGGQPQHF
TRBV19,TRBJ2-2,CASSINGFRELFF
TRBV6-1,TRBJ2-5,CASSEKYWGGYQETQYF
TRBV19,TRBJ1-2,CASSTTGTGVNGYTF
TRBV28,TRBJ1-3,CASSSLSLWDSSGNTIYF
TRBV30,TRBJ2-2,CAFEQGVGSGELFF
TRBV4-3,TRBJ1-2,CASSQGSGVRGSNNYGYTF
TRBV18,TRBJ2-2,CASSPPGLAGGPNTGELFF
TRBV7-2,TRBJ2-1,CASSLLARPFF
TRBV6-5,TRBJ2-2,CASSYDLAGSTGELFF
TRBV27,TRBJ2-3,CASSLTAGFPDTQYF
TRBV28,TRBJ1-2,CASSLPGLGYTF
TRBV2,TRBJ2-7,CASSDGTYSYEQYF
TRBV5-6,TRBJ2-3,CASSFRTGAGPDTQYF
TRBV5-1,TRBJ2-7,CASSPSPSGRTDYEQYF
TRBV29-1,TRBJ2-7,CSGQLGQGNEQYF
TRBV28,TRBJ2-5,CASSLYRAVQETQYF
TRBV6-8,TRBJ2-7,CASSTSPQVDYEQYF
TRBV4-1,TRBJ1-2,CASSQDPGRGLSYGYTF
TRBV29-1,TRBJ2-2,CSVASGAGGELFF
TRBV18,TRBJ1-3,CASSPLSGTRSGNTIYF
TRBV27,TRBJ2-6,CASRRTGSSGANVLTF
TRBV4-3,TRBJ2-7,CASSQEGSKSFSEQYF
TRBV11-2,TRBJ2-7,CASSLIVAGLAGVEQYF
TRBV19,TRBJ1-5,CASSTLGTHSNQPQHF
TRBV2,TRBJ2-4,CASRGSGTSQFKNIQYF
TRBV2,TRBJ1-2,CASSADIEGISFYGYTF
TRBV10-2,TRBJ2-5,CASSEYAGTVQETQYF
TRBV9,TRBJ2-1,CASSVAGRAYNEQFF
TRBV30,TRBJ2-6,CASSFGANVLTF